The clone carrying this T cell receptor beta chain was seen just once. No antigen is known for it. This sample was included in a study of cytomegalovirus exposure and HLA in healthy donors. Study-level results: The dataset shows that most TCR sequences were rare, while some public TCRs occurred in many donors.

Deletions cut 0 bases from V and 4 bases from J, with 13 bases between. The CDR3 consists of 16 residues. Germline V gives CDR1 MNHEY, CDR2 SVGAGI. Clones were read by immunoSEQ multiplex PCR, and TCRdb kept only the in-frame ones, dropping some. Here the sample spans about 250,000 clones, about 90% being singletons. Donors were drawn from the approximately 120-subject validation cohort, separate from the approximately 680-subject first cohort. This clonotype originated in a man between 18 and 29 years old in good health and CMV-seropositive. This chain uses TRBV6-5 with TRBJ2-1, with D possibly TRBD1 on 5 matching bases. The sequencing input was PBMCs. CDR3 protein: CASSYSGRVLYNEQFF. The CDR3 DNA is TGTGCCAGCAGTTACTCCGGCAGGGTCTTATACAATGAGCAGTTCTTC.